This record looks at one TCR beta chain sequence and its context. The antigen remains unidentified. These data are taken from a study of T cells in Graves' hyperthyroidism and ophthalmopathy. Findings and limits, study-wide: Most thyroid clonotypes that were expanded above 0.001 also turned up in blood.

Amplified TCR beta CDR3 regions derived from RNA transcripts. The TCR CDR3 was amplified in a first-round RT-PCR using the HTBI primer set. One entry per CDR3 protein, called by TCRdb with MiXCR from the multiplex PCR reads. The sample has about 720,000 distinct CDR3 sequences, roughly 17% seen once. No ophthalmopathy progression within 18 months constituted stable Graves' hyperthyroidism. Diagnosis relied on clinical symptoms, serum thyroxine and TRAb, thyroid ultrasound and orbital computed tomography. The CDR3 runs to 15 residues. Germline lookup yields CDR1 SGDLS and CDR2 YYNGEE. V was clipped by 3 bases and J by 11 bases; unmatched bases: 11.

The source material was blood. This chain joins TRBV9 and TRBJ1-5; 10 bases are shared with TRBD1. The TCR originated in a man aged 18 to 30 with Graves' hyperthyroidism. Here the CDR3 reads CASSATGTGARAQHF. The CDR3 DNA follows: TGTGCCAGCAGCGCCACCGGGACAGGGGCGAGGGCCCAGCATTTT.